Presented here are 22 T cell receptor beta chains from one specimen sequenced in a study of cytomegalovirus exposure and HLA in healthy donors. Primers: 60 Vbeta forward and 13 Jbeta reverse. The table came from immunoSEQ multiplex PCR; TCRdb's copy has only in-frame clones and leaves some out. The sample records more than 130,000 clones, about 80% being singletons. Sequencing used PBMCs. The receptors were sampled from a man between 18 and 35 years old in good health and CMV-seronegative.

V gene TRBV29-1 combines with J gene TRBJ1-1; no reliable D call. The V end was cut by 5 bases, the J end by 3 bases, with 13 bases between. Germline assignment: CDR1 SQVTM and CDR2 ANQGSEA. The CDR3 runs 13 residues. DNA for the CDR3: TGCAGCGTTACGCGTGCAGCGGACACTGAAGCTTTCTTT. Translation gives CSVTRAADTEAFF.

This sequence joins TRBV5-5 and TRBJ2-3; unclear D gene. Trimming cost V 0 bases and J 3 bases, with 8 bases left between them. This CDR3 spans 14 amino acids. Germline assignment: CDR1 SGHKS and CDR2 YYEKEE (reference sequence). As DNA, the CDR3 is TGTGCCAGCAGCTTGGCCCAGATAACAGATACGCAGTATTTT. Translating it yields CASSLAQITDTQYF.

This chain joins TRBV28 and TRBJ2-7, with 10 bases lining up with TRBD2. The V segment lost 2 bases and the J segment 4 bases; nucleotides outside the gene matches: 2. The CDR3 runs to 14 residues. Germline CDR1 and CDR2: MDHEN and SYDVKM. As DNA, the CDR3 is TGTGCCAGCAGTTTACCAGCGGGAGGGTACGAGCAGTACTTC. Encoded protein: CASSLPAGGYEQYF.

V usage is TRBV5-4 and J usage is TRBJ2-3, with TRBD2 matching over 11 bases. Germline CDR1 and CDR2: SGHNT and YYREEE (reference sequence). CDR3 size: 19 residues. V shed 2 bases and J 1 base; nucleotides not matched to a gene: 12. This chain's CDR3 is CASSFPGLADERGTDTQYF. CDR3 DNA: TGTGCCAGCAGCTTCCCGGGACTAGCGGATGAGAGGGGCACAGATACGCAGTATTTT.

The chain employs TRBV5-4 and TRBJ1-1; D perhaps matches TRBD1 (6 bases). Trimming took 3 bases from V and 1 from J, leaving 16 bases between them. The germline V gene encodes CDR1 SGHNT and CDR2 YYREEE (reference sequence). The CDR3 consists of 16 residues. CDR3 sequence: CASSSTARGQNTEAFF. CDR3 in DNA: TGTGCCAGCAGCTCAACCGCTCGGGGACAGAACACTGAAGCTTTCTTT.

The chain employs TRBV4-1 and TRBJ1-4; possible D gene TRBD1, 6 bases. V lost 5 bases and J lost 8, with 18 bases in between. Per the germline V gene, CDR1 is MGHRA and CDR2 is YSYEKL. The CDR3 consists of 15 residues. The CDR3 spells CASSNHRVRKEKLFF. The CDR3 DNA sequence: TGCGCCAGCAGCAATCACAGGGTCCGAAAGGAAAAACTGTTTTTT.

This rearrangement joins TRBV28 to TRBJ2-5, with TRBD1 as a possible D gene (6 bases). Looked up from germline, CDR1 is MDHEN and CDR2 is SYDVKM. The CDR3 is 17 amino acids. V lost 3 bases to trimming and J lost 4 bases, with 21 bases between them. CDR3 sequence: CASSFSGQTGSGETQYF. The DNA of the CDR3 is TGTGCCAGCAGTTTCTCGGGTCAGACAGGTTCGGGAGAGACCCAGTACTTC.

The V and J genes are TRBV6-4 and TRBJ2-2, with TRBD2 as a possible D gene (6 bases). Germline-derived CDR1 and CDR2 are MRHNA and SNTAGT. Trimming removed 0 bases from V and 4 bases from J, with 12 bases in between. This CDR3 is built from 16 residues. The CDR3 DNA is TGTGCCAGCAGTGACTCTGCGGGGTCGGCCACCGGGGAGCTGTTTTTT. The encoded protein is CASSDSAGSATGELFF.

This clone was observed a few times. This chain joins TRBV6-1 and TRBJ2-5, with D possibly being TRBD1 (5 bases). Deletions cut 9 bases from V and 2 bases from J, with 13 bases between. The germline V gene has CDR1 MNHNS and CDR2 SASEGT. CDR3 length: 13 residues. Here the CDR3 reads CASQGYRQETQYF. CDR3 bases: TGTGCCAGTCAGGGTTACCGGCAAGAGACCCAGTACTTC.

The chain has TRBV27 and TRBJ1-1; weak D call: TRBD1 (6 bases). Germline CDR1 and CDR2: MNHEY and SMNVEV (reference sequence). The V and J ends lost 6 bases and 4 bases respectively, with 18 bases between them. The CDR3 consists of 15 residues. In DNA form, the CDR3 reads TGTGCCAGCAGCTCCCTGCGGGGGGCTGGCACTGAAGCTTTCTTT. It encodes CASSSLRGAGTEAFF.

The CDR3 is CASSQGDGTTGIPGELFF. CDR3 coding DNA: TGCGCCAGCAGCCAAGGCGACGGGACTACTGGAATACCCGGGGAGCTGTTTTTT. This chain joins TRBV4-1 and TRBJ2-2; TRBD2 aligns across 7 bases. J was trimmed by 6 bases and V by 1 base; bases with no gene match: 14. The germline V gene encodes CDR1 MGHRA and CDR2 YSYEKL. The CDR3 runs 18 residues.

The chain employs TRBV5-6 and TRBJ1-3; TRBD1 aligns across 8 bases. The CDR3 totals 16 residues. Trimming cost V 1 base and J 4 bases; bases outside gene matches: 7. Germline V gene lookup returns CDR1 SGHDT and CDR2 YYEEEE. The CDR3, as DNA: TGTGCCAGCAGCTTGTTCGGGGACAGGCAAGGAAACACCATATATTTT. This encodes CASSLFGDRQGNTIYF. The entire variable domain, with the rest obtained from reference TRBV5-6 and TRBJ1-3, is as follows: DAGVTQSPTHLIKTRGQQVTLRCSPKSGHDTVSWYQQALGQGPQFIFQYYEEEERQRGNFPDRFSGHQFPNYSSELNVNALLLGDSALYLCASSLFGDRQGNTIYFGEGSWLTVV.

This sequence joins TRBV11-2 and TRBJ1-5; 7 bases are shared with TRBD1. V was pared by 0 bases and J by 6 bases, with 5 bases of the junction left unmatched. The CDR3 length is 15 residues. Germline assignment: CDR1 SGHAT and CDR2 FQNNGV. The CDR3 here is CASSLEGGGGQPQHF. The CDR3 DNA follows: TGTGCCAGCAGCTTAGAAGGAGGGGGCGGTCAGCCCCAGCATTTT.

This chain joins TRBV18 and TRBJ2-3; a possible D gene is TRBD1 (5 bases). The germline gives CDR1 KGHSH, CDR2 LQKENI. V was cut by 8 bases and J by 2 bases, with 17 bases left in between. The CDR3 is 15 amino acids. DNA for the CDR3: TGTGCCAGCCTATTAACAGGAGCCCTCACAGATACGCAGTATTTT. It is translated as CASLLTGALTDTQYF.

CDR3 sequence: CAWSVTSRRYGYTF. In nucleotides, the CDR3 is TGTGCCTGGAGTGTAACGTCGAGGCGCTATGGCTACACCTTC. The chain couples TRBV30 to TRBJ1-2; D remains unclear. The CDR3 is made up of 14 amino acids. Between the trimmed V and J ends, which lost 0 bases and 4 bases, there was a span of 12 bases. In germline, CDR1 is GTSNPN, CDR2 SVGIG (reference sequence).

This clone was observed a handful of times. The chain recombines TRBV5-1 with TRBJ2-7; weak D call: TRBD1 (5 bases). The germline V gene encodes CDR1 SGHRS and CDR2 YFSETQ. The CDR3 extends over 14 amino acids. The V and J ends lost 4 bases and 6 bases respectively, with 17 bases between them. CDR3 nucleotides: TGCGCCAGCAGCCCATCAGGGTCGATCGGCGAGCAGTACTTC. Its translation: CASSPSGSIGEQYF.

The V call is TRBV7-6, the J call TRBJ2-1; tentatively, D is TRBD2 (5 bases). Trimming took 1 base from V and 6 from J, leaving 10 bases between them. CDR3 size: 14 residues. Per germline, CDR1 SGHVS and CDR2 FNYEAQ. CDR3 bases: TGTGCCAGCAGCTTAGGCGGTGGACTCAATGAGCAGTTCTTC. Translating it yields CASSLGGGLNEQFF.

This clone was observed a few times. The chain has TRBV6-1 and TRBJ1-5, with 9 bases fitting TRBD1. Per germline, CDR1 MNHNS and CDR2 SASEGT. CDR3 length: 18 residues. J lost 0 bases, V lost 4 bases, and 10 bases had no gene match. This CDR3 reads CASSGDRVPTHSNQPQHF. Written as DNA, the CDR3 is TGTGCCAGCAGTGGGGACAGGGTTCCTACCCATAGCAATCAGCCCCAGCATTTT.

This chain joins TRBV5-1 and TRBJ1-2; possible D gene TRBD1, 6 bases. V was cut by 0 bases and J by 4 bases, with 16 bases left in between. The V gene's germline CDR1 is SGHRS and CDR2 YFSETQ. The CDR3 extends over 16 amino acids. The DNA of the CDR3 is TGCGCCAGCAGCTTGGCCGGGGCAGGGGACGGCTATGGCTACACCTTC. It yields the protein CASSLAGAGDGYGYTF.

V is TRBV18 and J is TRBJ1-5; TRBD1 might be the D (5 bases). Trimming shortened V by 8 bases and J by 2 bases, and 13 bases separated the two germline ends. The germline gives CDR1 KGHSH, CDR2 LQKENI. The CDR3 runs to 14 residues. The chain's CDR3 is CASAGGVGNQPQHF. CDR3 bases: TGTGCCAGCGCCGGAGGGGTTGGCAATCAGCCCCAGCATTTT.

The V and J genes are TRBV5-6 and TRBJ2-5, with 10 bases matching TRBD2. CDR3 length: 14 amino acids. J lost 4 bases, V lost 3 bases, and 3 bases had no gene match. Germline V CDR1 and CDR2: SGHDT, YYEEEE. CDR3 residues: CASSYLAGVETQYF. CDR3 bases: TGTGCCAGCAGCTACCTAGCGGGAGTAGAGACCCAGTACTTC.

In its sample, this clone was seen a few times. The chain joins TRBV5-4 to TRBJ2-6, with 7 bases identical to TRBD1. CDR1 and CDR2 from the germline V gene are SGHNT and YYREEE (reference sequence). The CDR3 totals 18 residues. Germline trimming cut 4 bases from V and 0 bases from J; bases unmatched to any gene: 10. The CDR3 coding sequence is TGTGCCAGCAGCGGACGAGGACAGGACATCTCTGGGGCCAACGTCCTGACTTTC. This translates into CASSGRGQDISGANVLTF.